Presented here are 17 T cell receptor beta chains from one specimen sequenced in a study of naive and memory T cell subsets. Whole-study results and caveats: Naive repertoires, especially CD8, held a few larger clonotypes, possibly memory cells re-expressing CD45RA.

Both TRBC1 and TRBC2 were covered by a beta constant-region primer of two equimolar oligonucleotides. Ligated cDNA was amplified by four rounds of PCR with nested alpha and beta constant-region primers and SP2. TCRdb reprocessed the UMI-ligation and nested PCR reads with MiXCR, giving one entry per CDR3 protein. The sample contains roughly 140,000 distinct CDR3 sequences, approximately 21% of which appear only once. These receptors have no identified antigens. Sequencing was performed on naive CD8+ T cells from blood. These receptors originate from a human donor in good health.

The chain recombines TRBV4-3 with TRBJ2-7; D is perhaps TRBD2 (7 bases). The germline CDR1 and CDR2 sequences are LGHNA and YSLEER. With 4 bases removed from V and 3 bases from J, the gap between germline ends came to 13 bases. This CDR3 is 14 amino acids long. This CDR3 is CASSPRGGDYEQYF. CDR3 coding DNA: TGCGCCAGCAGCCCTAGGGGGGGGGACTACGAGCAGTACTTC.

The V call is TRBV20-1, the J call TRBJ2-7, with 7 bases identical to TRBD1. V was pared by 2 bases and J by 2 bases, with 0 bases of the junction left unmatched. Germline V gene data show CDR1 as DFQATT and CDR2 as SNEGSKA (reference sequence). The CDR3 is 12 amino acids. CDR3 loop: CSARQGAYEQYF. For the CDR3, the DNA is TGCAGTGCTAGACAGGGGGCCTACGAGCAGTACTTC.

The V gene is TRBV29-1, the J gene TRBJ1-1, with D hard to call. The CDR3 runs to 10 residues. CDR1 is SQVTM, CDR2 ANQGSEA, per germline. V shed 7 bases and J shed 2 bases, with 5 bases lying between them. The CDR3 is CSARNTEAFF. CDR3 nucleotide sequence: TGCAGCGCTCGAAACACTGAAGCTTTCTTT.

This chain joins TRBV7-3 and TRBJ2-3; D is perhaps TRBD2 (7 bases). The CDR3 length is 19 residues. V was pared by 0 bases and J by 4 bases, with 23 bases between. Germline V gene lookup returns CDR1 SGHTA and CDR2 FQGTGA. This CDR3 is CASSLTGGRIGWDPDTQYF. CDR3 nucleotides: TGTGCCAGCAGCTTAACGGGGGGGCGAATCGGGTGGGATCCAGATACGCAGTATTTT.

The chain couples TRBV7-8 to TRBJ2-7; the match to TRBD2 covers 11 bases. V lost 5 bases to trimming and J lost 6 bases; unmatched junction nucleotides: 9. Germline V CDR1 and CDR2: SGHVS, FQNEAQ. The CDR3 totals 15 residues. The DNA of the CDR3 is TGTGCCAGCAGCCCCCTTGTCACTAGCGGGAGCGAGCAGTACTTC. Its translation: CASSPLVTSGSEQYF.

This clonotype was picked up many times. In nucleotides, the CDR3 is TGTGCCAGCAGCTTCCTGGGGGAGACCCAGTACTTC. The encoded protein is CASSFLGETQYF. The V and J genes are TRBV7-9 and TRBJ2-5; D is uncertain. Trimming removed 3 bases at V and 5 bases at J, with 7 bases between. CDR1 SEHNR and CDR2 FQNEAQ come from the germline V gene (reference sequence). CDR3 length: 12 amino acids. Drawing the rest from reference TRBV7-9 and TRBJ2-5, the complete variable domain is DTGVSQNPRHKITKRGQNVTFRCDPISEHNRLYWYRQTLGQGPEFLTYFQNEAQLEKSRLLSDRFSAERPKGSFSTLEIQRTEQGDSAMYLCASSFLGETQYFGPGTRLLVL.

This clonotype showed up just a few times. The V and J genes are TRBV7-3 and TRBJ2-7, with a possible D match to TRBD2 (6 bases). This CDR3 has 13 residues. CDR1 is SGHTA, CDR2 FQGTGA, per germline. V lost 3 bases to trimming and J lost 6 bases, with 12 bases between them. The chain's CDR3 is CASSLISGVEQYF. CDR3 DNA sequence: TGTGCCAGCAGCTTGATATCGGGGGTCGAGCAGTACTTC. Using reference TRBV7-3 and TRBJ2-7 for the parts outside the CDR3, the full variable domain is GAGVSQTPSNKVTEKGKYVELRCDPISGHTALYWYRQSLGQGPEFLIYFQGTGAADDSGLPNDRFFAVRPEGSVSTLKIQRTERGDSAVYLCASSLISGVEQYFGPGTRLTVT.

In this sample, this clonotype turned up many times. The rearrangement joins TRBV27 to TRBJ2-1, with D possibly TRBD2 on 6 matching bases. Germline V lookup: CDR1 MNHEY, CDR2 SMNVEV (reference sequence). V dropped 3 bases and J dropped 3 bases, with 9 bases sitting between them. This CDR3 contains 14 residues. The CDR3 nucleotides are TGTGCCAGCAGTTTGGTAGCGGACTACAATGAGCAGTTCTTC. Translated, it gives CASSLVADYNEQFF.

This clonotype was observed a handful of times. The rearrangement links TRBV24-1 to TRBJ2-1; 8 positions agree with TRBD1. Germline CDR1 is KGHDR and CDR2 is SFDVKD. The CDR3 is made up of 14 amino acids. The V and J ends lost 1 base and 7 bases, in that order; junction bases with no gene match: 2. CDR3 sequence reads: CATSDLTGGNEQFF. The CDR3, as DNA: TGTGCCACCAGTGATTTAACAGGGGGGAATGAGCAGTTCTTC.

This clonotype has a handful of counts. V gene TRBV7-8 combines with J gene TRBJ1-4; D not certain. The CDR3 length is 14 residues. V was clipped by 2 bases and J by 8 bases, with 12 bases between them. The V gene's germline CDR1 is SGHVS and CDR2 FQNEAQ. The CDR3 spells CASSLFGVGEKLFF. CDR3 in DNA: TGTGCCAGCAGCTTATTTGGGGTTGGGGAAAAACTGTTTTTT.

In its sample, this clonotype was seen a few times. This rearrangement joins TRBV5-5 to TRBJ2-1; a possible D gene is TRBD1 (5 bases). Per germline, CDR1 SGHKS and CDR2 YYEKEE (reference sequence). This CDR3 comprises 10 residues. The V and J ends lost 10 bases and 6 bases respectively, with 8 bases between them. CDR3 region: CADRGNEQFF. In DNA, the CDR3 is TGTGCCGACAGAGGCAATGAGCAGTTCTTC.

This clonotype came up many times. CDR3 in DNA: TGCGCCAGCAGCAACACAGGGGCCACTACCTACGAGCAGTACTTC. It yields the protein CASSNTGATTYEQYF. V and J are TRBV5-1 and TRBJ2-7, with 7 positions matching TRBD1. The CDR3 contains 15 residues. With V trimmed by 4 bases and J by 2 bases, 9 bases remained unmatched. Germline V gene lookup returns CDR1 SGHRS and CDR2 YFSETQ.

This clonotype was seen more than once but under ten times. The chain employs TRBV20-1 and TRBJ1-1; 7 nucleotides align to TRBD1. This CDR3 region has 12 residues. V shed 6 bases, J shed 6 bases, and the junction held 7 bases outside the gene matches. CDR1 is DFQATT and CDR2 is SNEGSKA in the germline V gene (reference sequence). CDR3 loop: CSALQGMAEAFF. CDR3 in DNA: TGCAGTGCCCTACAGGGGATGGCTGAAGCTTTCTTT.

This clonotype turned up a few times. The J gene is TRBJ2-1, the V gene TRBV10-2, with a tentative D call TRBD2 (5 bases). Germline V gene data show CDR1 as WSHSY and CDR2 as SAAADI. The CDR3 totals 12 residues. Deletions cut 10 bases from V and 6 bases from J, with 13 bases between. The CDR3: CATQLGSNEQFF. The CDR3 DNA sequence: TGCGCCACCCAGCTAGGGAGCAATGAGCAGTTCTTC.

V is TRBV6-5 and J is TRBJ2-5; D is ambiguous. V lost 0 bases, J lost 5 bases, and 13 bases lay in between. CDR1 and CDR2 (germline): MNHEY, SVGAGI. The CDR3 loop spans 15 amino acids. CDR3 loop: CASSYSVSLGETQYF. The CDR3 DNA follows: TGTGCCAGCAGTTACTCTGTCTCTCTCGGGGAGACCCAGTACTTC.

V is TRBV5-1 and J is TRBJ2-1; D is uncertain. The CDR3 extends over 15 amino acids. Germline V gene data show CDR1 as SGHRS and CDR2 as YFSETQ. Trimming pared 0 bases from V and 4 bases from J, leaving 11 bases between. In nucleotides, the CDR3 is TGCGCCAGCAGCTTGGTGCAATCCCTTTACAATGAGCAGTTCTTC. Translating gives CASSLVQSLYNEQFF.

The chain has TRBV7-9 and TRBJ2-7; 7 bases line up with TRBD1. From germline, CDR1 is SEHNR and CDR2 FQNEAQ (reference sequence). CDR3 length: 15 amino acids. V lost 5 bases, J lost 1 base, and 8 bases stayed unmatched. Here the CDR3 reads CASSTDRVPSYEQYF. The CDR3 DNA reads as TGTGCCAGCAGCACCGACAGGGTCCCTTCCTACGAGCAGTACTTC.